This T cell receptor beta chain was recovered during a study of a mutant IDH1 vaccine in newly diagnosed glioma. Study-level information: The start of vaccination came 4-6 weeks after radiotherapy alone, or with temozolomide cycles.

The CDR3 length is 21 residues. Germline CDR1 reads SGHVS; CDR2 reads FQNEAQ. The V and J ends lost 7 bases and 8 bases, in that order; junction bases with no gene match: 26. Time point of the sample: week 35, safety follow-up. Vaccination comprised doses that each held 300 ug of mutant IDH1 20-mer peptide, plus topical imiquimod. Patients received eight vaccinations in weeks 1, 3, 5, 7, 11, 15, 19, 23. TCRdb's copy holds only in-frame clones and misses some; the assay was immunoSEQ multiplex PCR. The data show around 45,000 clones, around 90% seen once. Remarks on this clone: Its specificity is unknown.

The sample was PBMCs, taken from a glioma patient whose treatment included an IDH1 peptide vaccine. V usage is TRBV7-8 and J usage is TRBJ2-3, with 14 bases aligning to TRBD2. This TCR was recovered from a middle-aged woman with glioma. The CDR3 nucleotides read TGTGCCAGCACACCAATGTCAGGAGATCCCCGACTAGCGGGAGGGCCGGGTACGCAGTATTTT. This translates into CASTPMSGDPRLAGGPGTQYF.